This passage covers 9 T cell receptor beta chains from one sample sequenced in a study of blood T cell repertoires in COVID-19. Generated by immunoSEQ multiplex PCR, the TCRdb table keeps only in-frame clones and is missing some. The sample carries roughly 63,000 clones, roughly 71% recorded once. The sequenced material came from peripheral blood. The source of these receptors is an elderly woman with acute or convalescent COVID-19.

The V and J genes are TRBV27 and TRBJ1-5; 7 nucleotides agree with TRBD1. The germline gives CDR1 MNHEY, CDR2 SMNVEV (reference sequence). This CDR3 has 18 residues. V dropped 6 bases and J dropped 7; count of bases not matched to a gene: 21. CDR3 amino acids: CASSRRRGDSTSAQPQHF. CDR3 DNA sequence: TGTGCCAGCAGCCGACGGAGAGGGGACAGTACATCAGCCCAGCCCCAGCATTTT.

The CDR3 coding sequence is TGTGCCAGCAGCTTATCCCAGGGAATGACTGAAGCTTTCTTT. It is translated as CASSLSQGMTEAFF. The J gene is TRBJ1-1, the V gene TRBV7-6, with D possibly being TRBD1 (5 bases). The V gene lost 2 bases and the J gene lost 5 bases, with 12 bases spanning the gap. The germline CDR1 and CDR2 sequences are SGHVS and FNYEAQ. This CDR3 has 14 residues.

The genes are TRBV12-5 and TRBJ2-3, with 9 bases lining up with TRBD2. This CDR3 is 16 amino acids long. The ends lost 9 bases at V and 5 bases at J; junction bases unmatched: 15. Germline V CDR1 and CDR2: LGHNT, FRNRAP. Written as DNA, the CDR3 is TGTGCTAGCGCTTATAGCGGGAGTCCCCTGGGAGATACGCAGTATTTT. Its translation is CASAYSGSPLGDTQYF. Complete variable domain (other parts from reference TRBV12-5 and TRBJ2-3): DARVTQTPRHKVTEMGQEVTMRCQPILGHNTVFWYRQTMMQGLELLAYFRNRAPLDDSGMPKDRFSAEMPDATLATLKIQPSEPRDSAVYFCASAYSGSPLGDTQYFGPGTRLTVL.

The V call is TRBV5-5, the J call TRBJ2-3, with unresolved D. Germline CDR1 is SGHKS and CDR2 is YYEKEE (reference sequence). V lost 0 bases and J lost 6, with 11 bases in between. The CDR3 covers 14 residues. The CDR3 DNA follows: TGTGCCAGCAGCTTGGGCCCCGCGGCGGATACGCAGTATTTT. Its translation is CASSLGPAADTQYF.

CDR3 residues: CASSPLRGRGNEKLFF. The CDR3 DNA reads TGTGCCAGCAGTCCATTGAGGGGGCGCGGTAATGAAAAACTGTTTTTT. This chain joins TRBV28 and TRBJ1-4, with TRBD1 matching 7 bases. V was pared by 5 bases and J by 4 bases, with 10 bases of the junction left unmatched. This CDR3 contains 16 residues. Germline V lookup: CDR1 MDHEN, CDR2 SYDVKM.

The chain has TRBV27 and TRBJ2-7; 13 bases map to TRBD2. The ends lost 5 bases at V and 4 bases at J; junction bases unmatched: 11. There are 17 residues in the CDR3. CDR1 is MNHEY, CDR2 SMNVEV, per germline (reference sequence). The CDR3 region has the DNA TGTGCCAGCAGTGACGGGACTAGCGGGACCCTGGGATACGAGCAGTACTTC. Translating it yields CASSDGTSGTLGYEQYF.

This sequence joins TRBV28 and TRBJ2-5; maybe TRBD2 (6 bases). The CDR3 is 13 residues long. Per germline, CDR1 MDHEN and CDR2 SYDVKM. V was clipped by 8 bases and J by 5 bases, with 15 bases between them. CDR3 region: CASGEDQRETQYF. The DNA for the CDR3 is TGTGCCAGCGGGGAGGATCAGCGGGAGACCCAGTACTTC.

This sequence joins TRBV24-1 and TRBJ1-3, with a weak D call TRBD1 (5 bases). Germline V lookup: CDR1 KGHDR, CDR2 SFDVKD. The CDR3 is 12 amino acids. Between the trimmed V and J ends, which lost 9 bases and 2 bases, there was a span of 7 bases. The DNA of the CDR3 is TGTGCCACCGGGGGGGCTGGAAACACCATATATTTT. The encoded protein is CATGGAGNTIYF.

In this sample, this clone turned up a few times. This sequence joins TRBV10-3 and TRBJ1-5, with 8 bases matching TRBD1. Germline-derived CDR1 and CDR2 are ENHRY and SYGVKD. The CDR3 spans 15 residues. Losses at the gene ends were 6 bases for V and 7 bases for J; bases not matched to a gene: 11. Here the CDR3 DNA reads TGTGCCATCAGCCCCGACAGGGGTCAGGGGCAGCCCCAGCATTTT. Encoded protein: CAISPDRGQGQPQHF.